The present T cell receptor beta chain was sequenced within a study of chemoradiotherapy in HPV16-positive cancers. On the study more broadly: Functional T-cell assays on a couple of HPV16-positive patients' cells defined candidate HPV-specific clones and common TCR motifs.

Measured with immunoSEQ multiplex PCR; TCRdb has only the in-frame clones, and not every one. This table holds 6,000 or so clones, 73% found once. The V end was cut by 3 bases, the J end by 1 base, with 11 bases between. Germline V gives CDR1 SGHTA, CDR2 FQGNSA. This CDR3 spans 15 amino acids. Collection of the sample occurred from a patient who underwent chemoradiotherapy. The sequence derives from a human donor with HPV-associated anogenital cancer. This chain connects TRBV7-2 to TRBJ2-3, with D perhaps matching TRBD1 (5 bases). The CDR3 DNA is TGTGCCAGCAGCTTTGATGGGGCCGGCACAGATACGCAGTATTTT. This gives the protein CASSFDGAGTDTQYF. The entire variable domain, with the rest obtained from reference TRBV7-2 and TRBJ2-3, is as follows: GAGVSQSPSNKVTEKGKDVELRCDPISGHTALYWYRQSLGQGLEFLIYFQGNSAPDKSGLPSDRFSAERTGGSVSTLTIQRTQQEDSAVYLCASSFDGAGTDTQYFGPGTRLTVL.